Below are 2 T cell receptor beta chains sequenced from a single sample in a study of graft-versus-host responses after intestinal transplantation. Only in-frame clones appear in the TCRdb table, and some are missing; sequencing was by immunoSEQ multiplex PCR. The data hold roughly 17,000 clones, with about nine tenths observed a single time. The starting material was bone marrow, obtained about 130 days after transplant. These receptors were taken from a human patient who received an intestinal transplant, so some T cells may come from the graft donor.

J is TRBJ2-1 and V is TRBV14; TRBD2 is a possible D gene (5 bases). The ends were cut back, 5 bases at V and 7 bases at J, with 18 bases in the middle. CDR1 and CDR2 from the germline V gene are SGHDN and FVKESK. CDR3 size: 15 residues. The CDR3 is CASSSRLPRENEQFF. The CDR3 DNA is TGTGCCAGCAGCTCACGACTACCTAGAGAGAATGAGCAGTTCTTC.

The rearrangement uses TRBV4-2 and TRBJ1-4; weak D call: TRBD1 (6 bases). CDR3 length: 15 amino acids. The germline V gene has CDR1 LGHNA and CDR2 YNFKEQ. Trimming removed 0 bases at V and 7 bases at J, with 12 bases between. The CDR3 bases are TGTGCCAGCAGCCAAGATTACCTGGGGGCTGAAAAACTGTTTTTT. It specifies CASSQDYLGAEKLFF.